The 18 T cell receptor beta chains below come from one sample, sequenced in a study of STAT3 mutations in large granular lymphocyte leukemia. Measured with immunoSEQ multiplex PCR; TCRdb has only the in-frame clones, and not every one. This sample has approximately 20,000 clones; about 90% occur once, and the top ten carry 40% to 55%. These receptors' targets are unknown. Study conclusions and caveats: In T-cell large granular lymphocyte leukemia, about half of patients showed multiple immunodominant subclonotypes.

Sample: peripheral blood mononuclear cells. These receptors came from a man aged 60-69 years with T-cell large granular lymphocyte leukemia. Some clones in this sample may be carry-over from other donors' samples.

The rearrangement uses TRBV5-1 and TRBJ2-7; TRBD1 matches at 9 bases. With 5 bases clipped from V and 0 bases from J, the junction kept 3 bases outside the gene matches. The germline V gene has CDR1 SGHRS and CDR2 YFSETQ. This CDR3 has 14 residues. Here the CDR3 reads CASSTGGYSYEQYF. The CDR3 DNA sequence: TGCGCCAGCAGTACAGGGGGCTACTCCTACGAGCAGTACTTC.

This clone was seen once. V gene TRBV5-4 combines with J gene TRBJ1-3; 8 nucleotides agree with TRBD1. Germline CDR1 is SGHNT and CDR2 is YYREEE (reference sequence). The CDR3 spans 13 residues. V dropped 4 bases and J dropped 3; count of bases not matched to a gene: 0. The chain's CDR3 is CASSDRGGNTIYF. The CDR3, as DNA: TGTGCCAGCAGCGACAGGGGTGGAAACACCATATATTTT.

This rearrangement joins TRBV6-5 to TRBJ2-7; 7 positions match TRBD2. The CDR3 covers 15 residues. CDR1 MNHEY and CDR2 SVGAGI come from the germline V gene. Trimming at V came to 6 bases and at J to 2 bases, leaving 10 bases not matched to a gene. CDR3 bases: TGTGCCAGCAGATCTAGCGGATATACAGCCTACGAGCAGTACTTC. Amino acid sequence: CASRSSGYTAYEQYF.

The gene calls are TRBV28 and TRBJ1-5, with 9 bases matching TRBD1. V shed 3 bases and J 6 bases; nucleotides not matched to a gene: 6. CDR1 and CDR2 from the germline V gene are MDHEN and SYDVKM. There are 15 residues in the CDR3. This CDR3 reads CASSLVTGGGQPQHF. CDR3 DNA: TGTGCCAGCAGTTTGGTTACAGGGGGCGGTCAGCCCCAGCATTTT.

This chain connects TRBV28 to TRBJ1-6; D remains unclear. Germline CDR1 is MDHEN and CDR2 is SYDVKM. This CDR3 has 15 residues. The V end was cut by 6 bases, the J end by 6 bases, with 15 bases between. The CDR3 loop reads CASSSPSEANSPLHF. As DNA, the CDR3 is TGTGCCAGCAGCTCCCCGAGCGAGGCTAATTCACCCCTCCACTTT.

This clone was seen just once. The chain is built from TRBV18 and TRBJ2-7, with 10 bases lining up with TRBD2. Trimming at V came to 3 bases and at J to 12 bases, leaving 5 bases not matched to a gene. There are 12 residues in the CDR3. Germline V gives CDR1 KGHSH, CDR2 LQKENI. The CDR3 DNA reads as TGTGCCAGCTCACCTCTAGCGGGGGACCCGTACTTC. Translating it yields CASSPLAGDPYF.

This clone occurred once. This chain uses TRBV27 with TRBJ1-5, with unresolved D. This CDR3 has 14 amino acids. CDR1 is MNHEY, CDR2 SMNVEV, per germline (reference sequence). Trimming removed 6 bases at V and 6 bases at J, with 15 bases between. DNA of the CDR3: TGTGCCAGCAGGAGGGCAGGACGGTTTCAGCCCCAGCATTTT. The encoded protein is CASRRAGRFQPQHF.

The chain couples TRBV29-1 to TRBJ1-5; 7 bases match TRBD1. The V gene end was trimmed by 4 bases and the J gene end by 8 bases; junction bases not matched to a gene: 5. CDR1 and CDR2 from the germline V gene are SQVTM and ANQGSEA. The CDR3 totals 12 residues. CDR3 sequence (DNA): TGCAGCGTTGGACAGGGTCAGGAGCCCCAGCATTTT. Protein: CSVGQGQEPQHF.

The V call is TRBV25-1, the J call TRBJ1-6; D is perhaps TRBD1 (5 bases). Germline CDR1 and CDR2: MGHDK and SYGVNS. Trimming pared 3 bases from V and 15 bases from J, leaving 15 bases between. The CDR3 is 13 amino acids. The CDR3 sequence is CASSEEGMRGLHF. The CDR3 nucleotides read TGTGCCAGCAGTGAGGAGGGGATGAGGGGCCTCCACTTT.

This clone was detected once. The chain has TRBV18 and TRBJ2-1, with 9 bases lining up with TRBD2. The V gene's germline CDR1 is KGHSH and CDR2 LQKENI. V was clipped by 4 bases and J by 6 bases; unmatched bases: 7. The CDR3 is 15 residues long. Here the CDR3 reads CASSQASGTGNEQFF. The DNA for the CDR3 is TGTGCCAGCTCACAGGCTAGCGGGACGGGCAATGAGCAGTTCTTC.

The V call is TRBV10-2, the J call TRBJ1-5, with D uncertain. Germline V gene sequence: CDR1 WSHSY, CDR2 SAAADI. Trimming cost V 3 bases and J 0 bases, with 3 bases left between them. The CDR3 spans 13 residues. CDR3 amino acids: CASSERSNQPQHF. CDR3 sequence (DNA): TGCGCCAGCAGTGAACGTAGCAATCAGCCCCAGCATTTT.

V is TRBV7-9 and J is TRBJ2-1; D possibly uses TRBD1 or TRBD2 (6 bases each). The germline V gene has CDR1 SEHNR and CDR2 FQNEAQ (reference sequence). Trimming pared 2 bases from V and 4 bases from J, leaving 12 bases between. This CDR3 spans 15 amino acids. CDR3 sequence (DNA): TGTGCCAGCAGCTTAAGGGGGGCCGATTACAATGAGCAGTTCTTC. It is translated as CASSLRGADYNEQFF.

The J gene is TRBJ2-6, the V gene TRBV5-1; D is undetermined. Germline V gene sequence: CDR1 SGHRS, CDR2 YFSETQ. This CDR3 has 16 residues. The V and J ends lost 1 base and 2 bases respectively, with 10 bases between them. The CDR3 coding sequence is TGCGCCAGCAGCTTGACCCCAGCCCCTGGGGCCAACGTCCTGACTTTC. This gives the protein CASSLTPAPGANVLTF.

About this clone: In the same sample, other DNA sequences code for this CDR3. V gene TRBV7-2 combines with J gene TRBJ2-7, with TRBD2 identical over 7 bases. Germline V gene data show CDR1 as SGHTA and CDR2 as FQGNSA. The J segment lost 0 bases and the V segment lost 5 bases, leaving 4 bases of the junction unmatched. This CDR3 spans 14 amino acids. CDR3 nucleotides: TGTGCCAGCAGCCCTAGCGGAACCTCCTACGAGCAGTACTTC. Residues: CASSPSGTSYEQYF.

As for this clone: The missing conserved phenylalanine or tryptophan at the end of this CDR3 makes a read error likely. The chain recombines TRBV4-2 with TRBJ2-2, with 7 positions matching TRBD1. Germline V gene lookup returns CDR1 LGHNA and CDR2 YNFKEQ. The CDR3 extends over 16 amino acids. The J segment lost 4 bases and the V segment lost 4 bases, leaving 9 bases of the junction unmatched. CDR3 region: CASSRHGTDTTGELFL. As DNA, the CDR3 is TGTGCCAGCAGCCGGCACGGGACAGATACCACCGGGGAGCTGTTTTTG.

The CDR3 spells CASSGLTDTQYF. The CDR3 DNA is TGTGCCAGCAGTGGCCTCACAGATACGCAGTATTTT. V gene TRBV25-1 combines with J gene TRBJ2-3; the D is unclear. The germline V gene encodes CDR1 MGHDK and CDR2 SYGVNS. The CDR3 is 12 residues long. Trimming cost V 4 bases and J 2 bases, with 4 bases left between them.

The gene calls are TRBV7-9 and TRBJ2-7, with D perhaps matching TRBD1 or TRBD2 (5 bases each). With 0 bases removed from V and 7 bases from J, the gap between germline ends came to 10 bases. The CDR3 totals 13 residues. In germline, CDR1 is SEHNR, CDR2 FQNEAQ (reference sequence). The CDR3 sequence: CASSLAGEVEQYF. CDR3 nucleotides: TGTGCCAGCAGCTTAGCGGGGGAAGTTGAGCAGTACTTC.

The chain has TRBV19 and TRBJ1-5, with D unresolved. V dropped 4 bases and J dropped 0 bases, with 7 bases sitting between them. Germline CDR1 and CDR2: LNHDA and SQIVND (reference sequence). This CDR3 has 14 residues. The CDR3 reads CASSTTYSNQPQHF. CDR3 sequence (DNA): TGTGCCAGTAGTACAACGTATAGCAATCAGCCCCAGCATTTT. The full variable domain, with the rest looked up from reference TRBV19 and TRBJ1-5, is DGGITQSPKYLFRKEGQNVTLSCEQNLNHDAMYWYRQDPGQGLRLIYYSQIVNDFQKGDIAEGYSVSREKKESFPLTVTSAQKNPTAFYLCASSTTYSNQPQHFGDGTRLSIL.